This T cell receptor (beta chain) was documented in a study of blood T cell repertoires in COVID-19. Study-level background: T cells, B-cell-depleted T cells, or PBMCs supplied cDNA or gDNA.

Sequencing used immunoSEQ multiplex PCR; TCRdb keeps in-frame clones, though not all of them. The data show under 250,000 clones, approximately 81% seen once. CDR1 is MNHEY, CDR2 SVGAGI, per germline. The J segment lost 1 base and the V segment lost 9 bases, leaving 2 bases of the junction unmatched. The length of the CDR3 is 13 residues. The TCR originated in a woman of 80 years or more with acute or convalescent COVID-19. The V and J genes are TRBV6-5 and TRBJ2-3; TRBD1 aligns across 9 bases. Sequencing used peripheral blood. In DNA form, the CDR3 reads TGTGCCAGTAGGGACAGGGGCACAGATACGCAGTATTTT. The encoded protein is CASRDRGTDTQYF.